A single T cell receptor beta chain is shown here with its context. What it binds is unknown. Prominent immunodeficiency with autoinflammation defined PRAID. This sample is drawn from a study of stem cell transplantation in POMP-related autoinflammatory disease. The wider study: The study hypothesized thymoproteasome defects skew the TRB repertoire via impaired CD8+ selection. DNA chimerism showed 100% graft donor engraftment of neutrophils and platelets through one year. Broader study findings: Unique TRB V-J gene pairings were limited in number in patients with PRAID.

The V and J ends lost 5 bases and 0 bases respectively, with 6 bases between them. This CDR3 spans 13 amino acids. Looked up from germline, CDR1 is SGHAT and CDR2 is FQNNGV. Profiling relied on immunoSEQ multiplex PCR, and the TCRdb table lists in-frame clones only, not all of them. The table lists tens of thousands of clones, approximately 90% of them singletons, with more than 0.55% in the top ten. Sequenced material: CD4+ T cells from PBMCs, taken after stem cell transplantation. This chain joins TRBV11-2 and TRBJ2-3; the D is unclear. This TCR was sampled from a human patient with POMP-related autoinflammation and immune dysregulation (PRAID). The T cells may come from the graft donor. The CDR3 sequence: CASSLPSTDTQYF. CDR3 coding DNA: TGTGCCAGCAGCCTGCCCAGCACAGATACGCAGTATTTT.